These 3 T cell receptor beta chains came from one sample sequenced in a study of T cell repertoires in cytomegalovirus infection. One entry per CDR3 protein results from TCRdb running MiXCR on the reads. The repertoire consists of about 320,000 distinct CDR3 sequences, with 9% to 9.5% occurring once and the leading ten covering 4.3%. The sequenced sample consisted of PBMCs. Receptor source: a human donor in good health (CMV status not recorded). Some clones in this sample may be carry-over from other donors' samples.

This rearrangement joins TRBV28 to TRBJ2-2, with TRBD1 as a possible D gene (6 bases). The CDR3 totals 16 residues. Germline V gene lookup returns CDR1 MDHEN and CDR2 SYDVKM. Trimming removed 7 bases from V and 2 bases from J, with 17 bases in between. CDR3 bases: TGTGCCAGCACAATTCCAGGGGCCCTTAACACCGGGGAGCTGTTTTTT. Translated, it gives CASTIPGALNTGELFF.

The J gene is TRBJ2-3, the V gene TRBV29-1; D gene unclear. This CDR3 is 12 amino acids long. Trimming stripped 3 bases from V and 0 bases from J, with 4 bases between. Per the germline V gene, CDR1 is SQVTM and CDR2 is ANQGSEA. The CDR3 DNA reads as TGCAGCGTTGAGCCAAGCACAGATACGCAGTATTTT. This encodes CSVEPSTDTQYF.

V and J are TRBV15 and TRBJ2-1; 9 bases align to TRBD2. The CDR3 length is 16 residues. Losses at the gene ends were 5 bases for V and 8 bases for J; bases not matched to a gene: 13. CDR1 LNHNV and CDR2 YYDKDF come from the germline V gene (reference sequence). CDR3 residues: CATSGGRGSGSDEQFF. The CDR3 region has the DNA TGTGCCACCAGCGGTGGACGTGGTAGCGGGAGCGATGAGCAGTTCTTC.